These 20 T cell receptor beta chains were sequenced from one sample in a study of T cells in Graves' hyperthyroidism and ophthalmopathy. Using RNA transcripts as the source, TCR beta CDR3 regions were amplified. During a first-round RT-PCR of the TCR CDR3, the HTBI primer set was used. Via MiXCR, TCRdb re-called the multiplex PCR reads, giving one row per CDR3 protein. The table shows 300,000 to 400,000 distinct CDR3 sequences, with 21% occurring only once. Specimen: blood. Receptors originate from a woman aged 45-65 years with Graves' hyperthyroidism.

At least ten counts were recorded for this clonotype. The chain combines TRBV2 with TRBJ2-3; TRBD1 matches 8 bases. J lost 1 base, V lost 4 bases, and 7 bases had no gene match. From germline, CDR1 is SNHLY and CDR2 FYNNEI. The CDR3 extends over 16 amino acids. The CDR3 sequence: CASSVGQGSGTDTQYF. DNA of the CDR3: TGTGCCAGCAGTGTAGGACAGGGTAGTGGCACAGATACGCAGTATTTT.

This clonotype was seen a few times. This may be a read error: a much more frequent sequence differs by one nucleotide. The CDR3 does not end in the conserved phenylalanine or tryptophan, so this is likely a read error. This rearrangement joins TRBV5-1 to TRBJ1-2; D is perhaps TRBD1 (6 bases). There are 16 residues in the CDR3. The V end was cut by 0 bases, the J end by 4 bases, with 16 bases between. Germline V gene lookup returns CDR1 SGHRS and CDR2 YFSETQ. The CDR3 spells CASSLVEDSSIYGYTL. The CDR3 DNA follows: TGCGCCAGCAGCTTGGTTGAGGACAGCTCGATCTATGGCTACACCCTC.

This clonotype was observed at least ten times. The chain has TRBV7-9 and TRBJ2-5, with D perhaps matching TRBD1 (5 bases). V lost 5 bases and J 5 bases, leaving 15 bases between the germline ends. The germline CDR1 and CDR2 sequences are SEHNR and FQNEAQ (reference sequence). The CDR3 consists of 14 residues. CDR3 DNA: TGTGCCAGCAGCAATCCAGGGAATTTGGAGACCCAGTACTTC. Protein: CASSNPGNLETQYF.

Many counts were recorded for this clonotype. The chain carries TRBV29-1 and TRBJ2-7; D not certain. Trimming shortened V by 4 bases and J by 2 bases, and 9 bases separated the two germline ends. The CDR3 sequence is 12 residues long. CDR1 and CDR2 from the germline V gene are SQVTM and ANQGSEA. Written as DNA, the CDR3 is TGCAGCGTTGCTGGCGGAACCTACGAGCAGTACTTC. Its translation is CSVAGGTYEQYF.

This CDR3 is CASSYSLPGQGAIYGYTF. The CDR3 DNA follows: TGTGCCAGCAGTTACTCGTTACCGGGACAGGGGGCAATTTATGGCTACACCTTC. The gene calls are TRBV6-5 and TRBJ1-2; 12 nucleotides line up with TRBD1. CDR3 length: 18 amino acids. Trimming took 0 bases from V and 5 from J; bases not matched to a gene: 10. Germline CDR1 is MNHEY and CDR2 is SVGAGI.

This clonotype was recorded many times. This chain uses TRBV5-1 with TRBJ1-6; unclear D gene. Germline loops: CDR1 SGHRS, CDR2 YFSETQ. The CDR3 is 13 residues long. V dropped 0 bases and J dropped 6 bases, with 4 bases sitting between them. The CDR3 loop reads CASSLDSNSPLHF. The CDR3 nucleotides are TGCGCCAGCAGCTTGGACAGTAATTCACCCCTCCACTTT.

As regards this clonotype: A much larger clone sits a single nucleotide away, making a read error possible. V usage is TRBV5-8 and J usage is TRBJ1-4, with D unclear. CDR1 and CDR2 from the germline V gene are SGHTS and YDEGEE. CDR3 size: 15 residues. The CDR3 nucleotides are TGTGCCGGCAGCATTGGGCTTGCAACTAATGAAAAACTGTTTTTT. The encoded protein is CAGSIGLATNEKLFF.

This clonotype came up many times. This chain uses TRBV7-2 with TRBJ1-2; no reliable D call. Germline loops: CDR1 SGHTA, CDR2 FQGNSA. The CDR3 sequence is 14 residues long. V was shortened by 2 bases and J by 3 bases, with 10 bases between the two germline ends. The CDR3 DNA is TGTGCCAGCAGCTTATGGGAATCGGACTATGGCTACACCTTC. Translated, it gives CASSLWESDYGYTF.

This clonotype appeared many times. The CDR3 loop reads CASSLGTENTEAFF. In DNA, the CDR3 is TGCGCCAGCAGCTTGGGGACAGAGAACACTGAAGCTTTCTTT. The chain links TRBV5-1 to TRBJ1-1; TRBD1 is a possible D gene (6 bases). Per the germline V gene, CDR1 is SGHRS and CDR2 is YFSETQ. The V gene lost 0 bases and the J gene lost 1 base, with 7 bases spanning the gap. The CDR3 extends over 14 amino acids.

This clonotype was recorded at least ten times. The V and J genes are TRBV2 and TRBJ2-5; TRBD2 might be the D (5 bases). V was shortened by 6 bases and J by 12 bases, with 23 bases between the two germline ends. Per the germline V gene, CDR1 is SNHLY and CDR2 is FYNNEI. The CDR3 sequence is 14 residues long. The CDR3 coding sequence is TGTGCCAGCAGGCCCGGGCTAGCCGGCAGCCAAAAGTACTTC. Translated: CASRPGLAGSQKYF.

This clonotype has only a few counts. Given the absence of the conserved phenylalanine or tryptophan at the CDR3 end, a read error is likely. This chain connects TRBV7-8 to TRBJ2-7; possible D gene TRBD2, 5 bases. V gave up 5 bases and J gave up 2 bases, with 7 bases separating them. The CDR3 extends over 12 amino acids. Germline V gene data show CDR1 as SGHVS and CDR2 as FQNEAQ. DNA for the CDR3: TGTGCCAGCAGCACCGGGGCCTACGAGCAGTACTCC. Protein sequence: CASSTGAYEQYS.

This clonotype has a count of ten or more. The chain uses TRBV10-3 and TRBJ2-7; 7 bases align to TRBD1. CDR3 length: 14 amino acids. J gave up 4 bases and V 3 bases, and 6 bases lay outside the gene matches. The germline gives CDR1 ENHRY, CDR2 SYGVKD. As DNA, the CDR3 is TGTGCCATCAGTGATTGGGACAGAGGTTACGAGCAGTACTTC. Protein sequence: CAISDWDRGYEQYF.

Ten or more counts support this clonotype. The chain joins TRBV11-2 to TRBJ1-1; TRBD1 agrees at 10 bases. Trimming removed 3 bases from V and 5 bases from J; junction bases left unmatched: 0. Looked up from germline, CDR1 is SGHAT and CDR2 is FQNNGV. The CDR3 spans 13 residues. The CDR3: CASSLDRGTEAFF. CDR3 sequence (DNA): TGTGCCAGCAGCTTGGACAGGGGGACTGAAGCTTTCTTT.

This clonotype was counted at least ten times. V is TRBV24-1 and J is TRBJ1-2; 7 bases match TRBD1. The CDR3 consists of 12 residues. Germline V gene lookup returns CDR1 KGHDR and CDR2 SFDVKD. The junction had 4 bases not matched to a gene; V was cut back by 9 bases and J by 4 bases. CDR3 residues: CATGTATYGYTF. CDR3 in DNA: TGTGCCACCGGGACAGCAACCTATGGCTACACCTTC.

This clonotype was detected many times. This chain joins TRBV30 and TRBJ2-4; no clear D. Trimming took off 0 bases at V and 5 bases at J, with 8 bases between the two ends. Per germline, CDR1 GTSNPN and CDR2 SVGIG (reference sequence). The CDR3 consists of 13 residues. The CDR3 loop reads CAWSVLRENIQYF. CDR3 coding DNA: TGTGCCTGGAGTGTACTAAGGGAAAACATTCAGTACTTC.

This clonotype was seen more than once but under ten times. The J gene is TRBJ2-1, the V gene TRBV5-8, with a weak D call TRBD2 (7 bases). Germline lookup yields CDR1 SGHTS and CDR2 YDEGEE. The CDR3 is 19 residues long. Deletions cut 0 bases from V and 2 bases from J, with 21 bases between. As DNA, the CDR3 is TGTGCCAGCAGCTTGGCGAGCAGGGGACTGCGGGGGCCCTACAATGAGCAGTTCTTC. Translating gives CASSLASRGLRGPYNEQFF.

CDR3 nucleotides: TGCAGCGTTCGAAAAGGACTAGCGGGAGGACCCGGGAATGAGCAGTTCTTC. Amino acid sequence: CSVRKGLAGGPGNEQFF. The chain couples TRBV29-1 to TRBJ2-1; the match to TRBD2 covers 14 bases. CDR3 length: 17 residues. Germline-derived CDR1 and CDR2 are SQVTM and ANQGSEA. Trimming cost V 5 bases and J 7 bases; bases outside gene matches: 13.

This chain joins TRBV28 and TRBJ2-3; 7 positions match TRBD2. This CDR3 has 14 residues. CDR1 and CDR2 (germline): MDHEN, SYDVKM. With 8 bases clipped from V and 2 bases from J, the junction kept 7 bases outside the gene matches. CDR3 in amino acids: CASDSSGTTDTQYF. The DNA of the CDR3 is TGTGCCAGCGACTCTAGCGGAACCACAGATACGCAGTATTTT.

This clonotype has a count of ten or more. The chain has TRBV6-1 and TRBJ1-1; D unresolved. Trimming cost V 5 bases and J 0 bases, with 10 bases left between them. The CDR3 covers 14 residues. Per germline, CDR1 MNHNS and CDR2 SASEGT. The CDR3 bases are TGTGCCAGCAGTTCTTCAGGTTTGAACACTGAAGCTTTCTTT. The encoded protein is CASSSSGLNTEAFF.

This clonotype was picked up a small number of times. The chain carries TRBV19 and TRBJ2-7; no definite D call. Trimming left V 6 bases short and J 2 bases short, with 14 bases between. Looked up from germline, CDR1 is LNHDA and CDR2 is SQIVND (reference sequence). The CDR3 extends over 14 amino acids. CDR3 DNA: TGTGCCAGTAGAAGGTCGGGCGGTACCTACGAGCAGTACTTC. Its protein product is CASRRSGGTYEQYF.